These 21 T cell receptor beta chains share one sample of origin, sequenced in a study of technical replicates of blood from a handful of donors. Libraries were prepared by immunoSEQ multiplex PCR; TCRdb keeps only in-frame clonotypes and omits some of them. The sample includes fewer than 90,000 clones, around 94% seen only once; the top ten take approximately 0.42%. The specimen was T cells isolated from PBMCs. The receptors were gathered from a human donor in good health.

The chain joins TRBV30 to TRBJ1-4; 8 bases align to TRBD1. The germline CDR1 and CDR2 sequences are GTSNPN and SVGIG (reference sequence). CDR3 length equals 12 residues. Trimming took 8 bases from V and 11 from J; bases not matched to a gene: 10. The CDR3 is CARSGGHGKLFF. CDR3 bases: TGTGCCCGGTCAGGGGGCCACGGGAAACTGTTTTTT.

The CDR3 loop reads CASSVGGANEKLFF. The CDR3 nucleotides are TGTGCCAGCAGTGTGGGAGGGGCTAATGAAAAACTGTTTTTT. V usage is TRBV2 and J usage is TRBJ1-4, with D perhaps TRBD1 (5 bases). Germline V lookup: CDR1 SNHLY, CDR2 FYNNEI. This CDR3 is 14 amino acids long. The V end lost 4 bases, the J end lost 3 bases, and 9 bases lay between the germline ends.

The chain links TRBV4-1 to TRBJ2-1, with 10 bases identical to TRBD2. Per germline, CDR1 MGHRA and CDR2 YSYEKL. The J segment lost 9 bases and the V segment lost 1 base, leaving 9 bases of the junction unmatched. This CDR3 spans 16 amino acids. CDR3 bases: TGCGCCAGCAGCCAAGCCCTTTCCGGGACTAGCGTTGAGCAGTTCTTC. The encoded protein is CASSQALSGTSVEQFF.

The chain couples TRBV28 to TRBJ1-5; no firm D call. The V end was cut by 4 bases, the J end by 2 bases, with 9 bases between. The CDR3 has 14 amino acids. Germline V gene sequence: CDR1 MDHEN, CDR2 SYDVKM. CDR3 region: CASSWHRGNQPQHF. The CDR3 DNA reads as TGTGCCAGCAGTTGGCACAGAGGCAATCAGCCCCAGCATTTT.

This rearrangement joins TRBV5-5 to TRBJ1-5, with 10 bases matching TRBD1. V lost 4 bases and J lost 3; bases outside the gene matches: 7. The CDR3 is made up of 16 amino acids. Germline CDR1 is SGHKS and CDR2 is YYEKEE (reference sequence). CDR3 in DNA: TGTGCCAGCAGCACAGGACAGGGGGTTATCAATCAGCCCCAGCATTTT. Amino acid sequence: CASSTGQGVINQPQHF.

The chain carries TRBV27 and TRBJ2-7; 10 nucleotides line up with TRBD2. Looked up from germline, CDR1 is MNHEY and CDR2 is SMNVEV (reference sequence). This CDR3 spans 15 amino acids. V dropped 3 bases and J dropped 1; count of bases not matched to a gene: 3. CDR3 in amino acids: CASSFQLAGSYEQYF. The DNA for the CDR3 is TGTGCCAGCAGTTTCCAACTAGCGGGATCCTACGAGCAGTACTTC.

This chain uses TRBV30 with TRBJ1-2; 9 nucleotides agree with TRBD1. The CDR3 covers 12 residues. Germline V gives CDR1 GTSNPN, CDR2 SVGIG (reference sequence). Trimming removed 5 bases from V and 8 bases from J; junction bases left unmatched: 6. The CDR3 sequence is CAWWTGVKGYTF. CDR3 nucleotides: TGTGCCTGGTGGACAGGGGTGAAGGGCTACACCTTC.

The chain carries TRBV10-3 and TRBJ1-5, with TRBD1 matching over 7 bases. Germline assignment: CDR1 ENHRY and CDR2 SYGVKD. The CDR3 extends over 13 amino acids. V dropped 6 bases and J dropped 5; count of bases not matched to a gene: 4. For the CDR3, the DNA is TGTGCCATCAGCGACAGGGTAGATCAGCCCCAGCATTTT. This encodes CAISDRVDQPQHF.

This chain links TRBV6-4 with TRBJ2-5; D ambiguous. This CDR3 comprises 17 residues. Germline V gives CDR1 MRHNA, CDR2 SNTAGT. V dropped 0 bases and J dropped 0 bases, with 14 bases sitting between them. The chain's CDR3 is CASSDSADLLYQETQYF. Here the CDR3 DNA reads TGTGCCAGCAGTGACTCGGCGGATCTGCTGTACCAAGAGACCCAGTACTTC.

The chain uses TRBV28 and TRBJ2-7, with 9 bases that match TRBD2. This CDR3 has 14 residues. Germline CDR1 MDHEN, CDR2 SYDVKM. The V segment lost 10 bases and the J segment 6 bases; nucleotides outside the gene matches: 13. The CDR3 spells CAIKIAGVGGEQYF. CDR3 sequence (DNA): TGTGCCATAAAGATAGCGGGAGTCGGGGGCGAGCAGTACTTC.

The CDR3 protein is CASSIQGNNEQFF. The CDR3, as DNA: TGTGCCAGCAGTATACAGGGAAATAATGAGCAGTTCTTC. This sequence joins TRBV6-5 and TRBJ2-1; D is perhaps TRBD1 (6 bases). The CDR3 loop spans 13 amino acids. Germline-derived CDR1 and CDR2 are MNHEY and SVGAGI. V was cut by 5 bases and J by 7 bases, with 12 bases left in between.

The rearrangement uses TRBV10-3 and TRBJ1-2, with TRBD1 as a possible D gene (6 bases). Germline V CDR1 and CDR2: ENHRY, SYGVKD. Trimming took off 11 bases at V and 1 base at J, with 14 bases between the two ends. This CDR3 contains 13 residues. The CDR3 protein is CAVSGENNYGYTF. Here the CDR3 DNA reads TGTGCCGTTTCAGGGGAGAATAACTATGGCTACACCTTC.

This sequence joins TRBV11-2 and TRBJ2-3; weak D call: TRBD2 (5 bases). There are 16 residues in the CDR3. V lost 2 bases and J 0 bases, leaving 12 bases between the germline ends. Germline lookup yields CDR1 SGHAT and CDR2 FQNNGV. CDR3 in amino acids: CASSLLRVTSTDTQYF. The CDR3 bases are TGTGCCAGCAGCTTATTGCGGGTAACTAGCACAGATACGCAGTATTTT.

This chain joins TRBV4-1 and TRBJ1-1; D is perhaps TRBD1 (5 bases). In germline, CDR1 is MGHRA, CDR2 YSYEKL. V was clipped by 5 bases and J by 1 base, with 11 bases between them. This CDR3 is 14 amino acids long. The CDR3 sequence: CASSGKTENTEAFF. The CDR3 DNA sequence: TGCGCCAGCAGCGGAAAGACAGAGAACACTGAAGCTTTCTTT.

The chain uses TRBV9 and TRBJ1-3; D possibly corresponds to TRBD1 (5 bases). The CDR3 runs to 16 residues. From germline, CDR1 is SGDLS and CDR2 YYNGEE. V lost 0 bases, J lost 0 bases, and 10 bases lay in between. CDR3 residues: CASSVASGVSGNTIYF. The CDR3 DNA sequence: TGTGCCAGCAGCGTAGCTTCGGGGGTCTCTGGAAACACCATATATTTT.

V and J are TRBV7-9 and TRBJ2-7; 7 bases are shared with TRBD1. This CDR3 contains 14 residues. With 2 bases clipped from V and 6 bases from J, the junction kept 7 bases outside the gene matches. Germline V CDR1 and CDR2: SEHNR, FQNEAQ (reference sequence). For the CDR3, the DNA is TGTGCCAGCAGCTTAACAGGGGTGTCTCTCGAGCAGTACTTC. Encoded protein: CASSLTGVSLEQYF. Looking up the rest from reference TRBV7-9 and TRBJ2-7 gives the full variable domain: DTGVSQNPRHKITKRGQNVTFRCDPISEHNRLYWYRQTLGQGPEFLTYFQNEAQLEKSRLLSDRFSAERPKGSFSTLEIQRTEQGDSAMYLCASSLTGVSLEQYFGPGTRLTVT.

The gene calls are TRBV5-1 and TRBJ1-1; D perhaps matches TRBD1 (5 bases). Germline V gene sequence: CDR1 SGHRS, CDR2 YFSETQ. This CDR3 contains 13 residues. V gave up 4 bases and J gave up 0 bases, with 7 bases separating them. Written as DNA, the CDR3 is TGCGCCAGCAGCGGGGGGTTGAACACTGAAGCTTTCTTT. Protein product: CASSGGLNTEAFF.

V and J are TRBV28 and TRBJ2-7; D ambiguous. With 2 bases removed from V and 6 bases from J, the gap between germline ends came to 14 bases. This CDR3 spans 14 amino acids. Germline CDR1 MDHEN, CDR2 SYDVKM. CDR3 bases: TGTGCCAGCAGTTTAGTCGCCAGGCCCGTCGAGCAGTACTTC. Protein: CASSLVARPVEQYF.

The CDR3 protein is CASSFYAGGLNEQFF. For the CDR3, the DNA is TGTGCCAGCAGCTTTTACGCGGGAGGGCTCAATGAGCAGTTCTTC. This chain links TRBV7-3 with TRBJ2-1, with 9 positions matching TRBD2. The germline V gene encodes CDR1 SGHTA and CDR2 FQGTGA. The length of the CDR3 is 15 residues. The V gene end was trimmed by 3 bases and the J gene end by 6 bases; junction bases not matched to a gene: 6.

The chain couples TRBV5-4 to TRBJ2-5, with TRBD2 matching over 7 bases. This CDR3 has 16 residues. Unmatched junction bases numbered 16, after V lost 4 bases and J lost 7 bases. Looked up from germline, CDR1 is SGHNT and CDR2 is YYREEE (reference sequence). The CDR3 nucleotides are TGTGCCAGCAGCCTGGGGGGGACCGCGGGGTCGGCGACCCAGTACTTC. This gives the protein CASSLGGTAGSATQYF. Full variable domain (outside the CDR3, taken from reference TRBV5-4 and TRBJ2-5): ETGVTQSPTHLIKTRGQQVTLRCSSQSGHNTVSWYQQALGQGPQFIFQYYREEENGRGNFPPRFSGLQFPNYSSELNVNALELDDSALYLCASSLGGTAGSATQYFGPGTRLLVL.

The V and J genes are TRBV5-6 and TRBJ1-5, with TRBD1 matching over 9 bases. Trimming cost V 4 bases and J 0 bases; bases outside gene matches: 5. From germline, CDR1 is SGHDT and CDR2 YYEEEE. This CDR3 is 16 amino acids long. The CDR3 sequence is CASSLGTGYSNQPQHF. The CDR3 coding sequence is TGTGCCAGCAGCCTCGGGACAGGGTATAGCAATCAGCCCCAGCATTTT.